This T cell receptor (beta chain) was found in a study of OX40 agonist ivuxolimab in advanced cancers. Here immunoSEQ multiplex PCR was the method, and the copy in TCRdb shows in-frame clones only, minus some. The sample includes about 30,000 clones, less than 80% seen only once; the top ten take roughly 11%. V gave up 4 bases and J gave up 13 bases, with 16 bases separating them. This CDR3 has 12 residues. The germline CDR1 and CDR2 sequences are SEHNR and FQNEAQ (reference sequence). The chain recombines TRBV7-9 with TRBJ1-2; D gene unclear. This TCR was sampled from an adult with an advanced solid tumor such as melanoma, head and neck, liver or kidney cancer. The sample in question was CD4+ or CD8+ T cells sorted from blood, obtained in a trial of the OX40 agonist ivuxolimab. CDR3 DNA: TGTGCCAGCAGCTCCGGACTCACTCCAGGCACCTTC. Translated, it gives CASSSGLTPGTF.